This T cell receptor (beta chain) was recovered during a study of blood T cell repertoires in COVID-19 (dated by TCRdb to the early 2020s). Regarding the complete study: Samples covering the acute and convalescent phases of COVID-19 were provided by collaborators in the United States, Italy and Spain. The prospective study material was composed of cDNA or gDNA derived from T cells, B-cell-depleted T cells, or PBMCs. Deeply sampled blood TCRbeta repertoires from subjects exposed to, actively infected with, or recovered from COVID-19 were included in the dataset. The repertoires were released in a freely available public database meant as a resource for research on the immune response to SARS-CoV-2. The samples were drawn from the first 160 participants of the ongoing ImmuneRACE study and from over 950 subjects provided by 6 global collaborators. Nearly every sample came with metadata listing a de-identified subject ID, COVID-19 status, age in years and sex. Where HLA class I and class II types were available, the types were taken from metadata supplied by the sample provider, not from assay-based typing.

Germline trimming amounts to 3 bases on V and 4 bases on J, with 5 as the count of junction bases outside the gene matches. There are 14 amino acids in the CDR3, from cysteine to phenylalanine inclusive. The only DNA kept is the CDR3, 42 bases in frame from the first base. Based on the germline V gene, the CDR1 and CDR2 sequences are SGHRS and YFSETQ. Collaborating institutions collected whole blood in K2EDTA tubes following their own protocols. Collaborator samples were shipped for TCRbeta analysis as frozen whole blood, isolated PBMCs, or DNA extracted from either sample type. On the study overall, not on this receptor specifically: The amount of clinical and demographic metadata varied by source and participant and was provided uncurated.

About this clone: The clone's antigen remains unknown. Within one base of it there is no much larger clone, and no base qualities were kept.

The immunoSEQ Assay, a bias-controlled multiplex PCR, was used to amplify TCRbeta CDR3 regions from genomic DNA. On the authors' methods: The number of nucleated cells in each sample was estimated by amplification of reference gene primers within the assay. To quantify the absolute abundance of each unique TCRbeta CDR3 rearrangement, sequence reads were collapsed and filtered. For each sample, productive Simpson clonality was calculated as the square root of Simpson's diversity index across productive rearrangements. The table was pulled from immuneACCESS by TCRdb, which kept in-frame rearrangements only. Such tables lose some clones; where checked, under half of the loss comes from unresolved V genes, and the rest has no known cause. The V and J calls and clone size come from that table; D and trimming were worked out from the DNA. The sample yields about 130,000 clones; roughly 71% were counted once. The ten largest clones take up 20% to 25% of the sample.

This chain is built from TRBV5-1 and TRBJ2-7; TRBD1 matches 9 bases in the middle. Sequenced input: peripheral blood. The TCR was taken from a man older than 75 with acute or convalescent COVID-19. The CDR3 reads as follows: CASSWGQGKYEQYF. The bases are TGCGCCAGCAGCTGGGGACAGGGAAAATACGAGCAGTACTTC.